This T cell receptor beta chain was recorded in a study of T-cell memory formation after mild COVID-19. General study results and limits: Clones shrinking between day 15 and 85 showed a balanced CD4/CD8 split, and those that grew later tilted toward CD4+.

The V gene lost 4 bases and the J gene lost 2 bases, with 11 bases spanning the gap. The germline gives CDR1 SEHNR, CDR2 FQNEAQ (reference sequence). The CDR3 extends over 15 amino acids. Using its own MiXCR run on the 5' RACE reads, TCRdb lists one record per CDR3 protein. The top ten hold 9.5% to 15% of the sample, which has approximately 500,000 distinct CDR3 sequences, 20% to 25% seen once. The table lists this clonotype with a few counts. The antigen remains unidentified. The chain couples TRBV7-9 to TRBJ2-2; D tentatively fits TRBD1 or TRBD2 (5 bases each). The receptor was derived from an adult woman who had mild COVID-19 (a few samples of this study predate the infection). Cell type and time point are not known. Sequenced material: PBMCs or a T cell subset sorted from them (not recorded which). The CDR3 sequence: CASSSGRDNTGELFF. The CDR3 DNA reads TGTGCCAGCAGCTCGGGAAGGGACAACACCGGGGAGCTGTTTTTT.